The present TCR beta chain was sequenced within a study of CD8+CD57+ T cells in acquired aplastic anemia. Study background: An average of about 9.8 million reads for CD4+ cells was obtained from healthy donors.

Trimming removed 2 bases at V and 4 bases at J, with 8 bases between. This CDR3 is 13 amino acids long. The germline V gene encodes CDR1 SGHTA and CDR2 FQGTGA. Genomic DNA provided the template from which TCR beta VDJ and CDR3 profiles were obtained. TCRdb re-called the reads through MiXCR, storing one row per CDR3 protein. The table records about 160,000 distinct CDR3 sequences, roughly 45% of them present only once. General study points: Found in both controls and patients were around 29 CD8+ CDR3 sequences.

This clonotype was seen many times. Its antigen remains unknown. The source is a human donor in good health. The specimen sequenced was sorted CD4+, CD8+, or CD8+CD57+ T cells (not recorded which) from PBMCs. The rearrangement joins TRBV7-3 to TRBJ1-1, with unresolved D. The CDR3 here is CASSLEPVTEAFF. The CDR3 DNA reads TGTGCCAGCAGCTTAGAGCCTGTCACTGAAGCTTTCTTT.